The entry below describes one T cell receptor beta chain. Its antigen is unidentified. TCRdb's table, derived via immunoSEQ multiplex PCR, lists solely in-frame clones and lacks some. This table holds about 24,000 clones, around 76% found once. The data originate from a study of CD4 T cells in relation to SARS-CoV-2 and coronaviruses. The unexposed donors gave CD4+ T cells in about 2010-2019, prior to COVID-19. CD4+ T cells were isolated from the cells after about 11 days of culture. Cells permitting, SARS-CoV-2 S/N and four cold-coronavirus spikes were tested on unexposed-donor CD4+ T cells. On days 3 and 7, cultures got half fresh IL-2 medium. This CDR3 has 15 residues. Germline assignment: CDR1 SGHRS and CDR2 YFSETQ. Trimming left V 0 bases short and J 5 bases short, with 9 bases between. Broader study findings: The cross-reactivity analysis covered only spike protein, not other viral proteins.

This sequence joins TRBV5-1 and TRBJ1-6; D gene unclear. Sequenced sample: CD4+ T cells from PBMCs, cultured in vitro. The sequence came from a human donor in good health. The CDR3, as DNA: TGCGCCAGCAGCTTGGATAACAGTAATAATTCACCCCTCCACTTT. It specifies CASSLDNSNNSPLHF.